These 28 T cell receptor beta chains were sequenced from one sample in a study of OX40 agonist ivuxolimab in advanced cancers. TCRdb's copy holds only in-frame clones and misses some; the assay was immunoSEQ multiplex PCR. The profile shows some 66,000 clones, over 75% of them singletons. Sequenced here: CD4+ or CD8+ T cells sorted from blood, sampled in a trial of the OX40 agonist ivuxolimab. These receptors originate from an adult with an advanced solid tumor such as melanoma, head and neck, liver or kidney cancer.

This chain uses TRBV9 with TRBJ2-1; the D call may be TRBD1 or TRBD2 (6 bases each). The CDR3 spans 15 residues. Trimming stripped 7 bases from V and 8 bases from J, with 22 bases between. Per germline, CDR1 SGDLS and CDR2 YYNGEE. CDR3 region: CASGIGGLSQDEQFF. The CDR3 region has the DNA TGTGCCAGCGGCATAGGGGGACTGAGCCAGGATGAGCAGTTCTTC.

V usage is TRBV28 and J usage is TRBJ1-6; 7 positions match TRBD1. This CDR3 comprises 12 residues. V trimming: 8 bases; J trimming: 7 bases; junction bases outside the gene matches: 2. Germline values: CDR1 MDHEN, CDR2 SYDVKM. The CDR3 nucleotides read TGTGCCAGCGGGGACAGAAATTCACCCCTCCACTTT. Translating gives CASGDRNSPLHF.

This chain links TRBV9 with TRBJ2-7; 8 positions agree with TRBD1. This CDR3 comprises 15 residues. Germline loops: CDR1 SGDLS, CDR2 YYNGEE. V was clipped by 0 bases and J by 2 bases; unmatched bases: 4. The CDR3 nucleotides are TGTGCCAGCAGCGTAGAAACAGGGGGTACCTACGAGCAGTACTTC. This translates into CASSVETGGTYEQYF.

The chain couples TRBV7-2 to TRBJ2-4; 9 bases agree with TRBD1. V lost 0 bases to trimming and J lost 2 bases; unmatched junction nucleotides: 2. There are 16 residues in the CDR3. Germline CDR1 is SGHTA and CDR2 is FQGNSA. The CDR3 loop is CASSLAGTGSKNIQYF. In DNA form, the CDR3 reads TGTGCCAGCAGCTTAGCGGGGACAGGGTCCAAAAACATTCAGTACTTC.

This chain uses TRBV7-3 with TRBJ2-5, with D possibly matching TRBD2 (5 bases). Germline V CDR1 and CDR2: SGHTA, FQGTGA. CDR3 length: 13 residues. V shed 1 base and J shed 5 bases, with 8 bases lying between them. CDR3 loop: CASSLRELETQYF. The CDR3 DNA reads TGTGCCAGCAGCTTAAGGGAGCTGGAGACCCAGTACTTC.

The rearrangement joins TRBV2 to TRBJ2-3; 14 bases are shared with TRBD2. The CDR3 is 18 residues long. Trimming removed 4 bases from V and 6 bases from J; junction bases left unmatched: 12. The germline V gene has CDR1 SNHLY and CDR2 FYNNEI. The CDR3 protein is CASSGTSGRPSGWDTQYF. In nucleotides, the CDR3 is TGTGCCAGCAGTGGGACTAGCGGGAGGCCCTCGGGTTGGGATACGCAGTATTTT.

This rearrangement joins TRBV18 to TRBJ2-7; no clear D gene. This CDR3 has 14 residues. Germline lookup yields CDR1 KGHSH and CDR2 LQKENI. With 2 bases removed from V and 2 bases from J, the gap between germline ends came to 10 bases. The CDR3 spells CASSPGLLTYEQYV. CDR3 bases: TGTGCCAGCTCACCAGGTTTACTGACCTACGAGCAGTACGTC.

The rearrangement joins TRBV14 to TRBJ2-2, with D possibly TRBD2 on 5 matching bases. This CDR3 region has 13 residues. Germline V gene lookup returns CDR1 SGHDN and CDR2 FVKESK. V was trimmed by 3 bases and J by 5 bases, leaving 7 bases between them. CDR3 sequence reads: CASSQIATGELFF. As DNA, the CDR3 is TGTGCCAGCAGCCAGATAGCGACCGGGGAGCTGTTTTTT.

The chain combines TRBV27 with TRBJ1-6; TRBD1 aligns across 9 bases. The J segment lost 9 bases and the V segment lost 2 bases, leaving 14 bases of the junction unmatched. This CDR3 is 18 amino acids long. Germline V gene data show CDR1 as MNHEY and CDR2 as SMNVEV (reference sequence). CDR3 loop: CASSLRFRGQGKFSPLHF. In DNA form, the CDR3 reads TGTGCCAGCAGTTTAAGGTTCAGAGGACAGGGGAAATTTTCACCCCTCCACTTT.

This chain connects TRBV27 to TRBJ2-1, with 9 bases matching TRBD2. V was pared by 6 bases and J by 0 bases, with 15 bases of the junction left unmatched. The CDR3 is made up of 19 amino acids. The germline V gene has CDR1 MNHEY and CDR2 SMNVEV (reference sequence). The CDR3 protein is CASSLRGQRAGGSYNEQFF. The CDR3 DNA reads TGTGCCAGCAGCTTGAGGGGGCAGCGAGCGGGAGGCTCCTACAATGAGCAGTTCTTC.

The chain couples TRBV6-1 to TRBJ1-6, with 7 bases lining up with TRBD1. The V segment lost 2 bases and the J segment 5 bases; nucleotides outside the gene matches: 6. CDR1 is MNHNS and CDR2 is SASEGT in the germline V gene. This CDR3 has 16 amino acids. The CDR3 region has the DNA TGTGCCAGCAGTGAACAGGGGGTACGGAATAATTCACCCCTCCACTTT. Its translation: CASSEQGVRNNSPLHF.

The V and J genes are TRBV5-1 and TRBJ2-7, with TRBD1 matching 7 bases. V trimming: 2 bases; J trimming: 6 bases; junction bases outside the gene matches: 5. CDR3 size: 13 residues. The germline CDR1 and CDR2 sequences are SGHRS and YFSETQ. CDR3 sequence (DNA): TGCGCCAGCAGCTTATCGCCAGGGGGCGAGCAGTACTTC. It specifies CASSLSPGGEQYF.

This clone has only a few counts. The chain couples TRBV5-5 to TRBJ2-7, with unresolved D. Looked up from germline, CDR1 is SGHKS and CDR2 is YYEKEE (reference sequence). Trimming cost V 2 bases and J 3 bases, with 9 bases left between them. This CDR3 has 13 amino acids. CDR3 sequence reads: CASSFSQVYEQYF. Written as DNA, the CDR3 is TGTGCCAGCAGCTTTTCCCAAGTCTACGAGCAGTACTTC.

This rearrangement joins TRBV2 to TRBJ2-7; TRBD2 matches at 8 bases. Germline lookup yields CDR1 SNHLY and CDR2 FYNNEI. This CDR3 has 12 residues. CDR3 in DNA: TGTGCGGGCGGGGGGCACACCTACGAGCAGTACTTC. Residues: CAGGGHTYEQYF. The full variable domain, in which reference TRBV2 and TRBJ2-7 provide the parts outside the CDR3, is EPEVTQTPSHQVTQMGQEVILRCVPISNHLYFYWYRQILGQKVEFLVSFYNNEISEKSEIFDDQFSVERPDGSNFTLKIRSTKLEDSAMYFCAGGGHTYEQYFGPGTRLTVT.

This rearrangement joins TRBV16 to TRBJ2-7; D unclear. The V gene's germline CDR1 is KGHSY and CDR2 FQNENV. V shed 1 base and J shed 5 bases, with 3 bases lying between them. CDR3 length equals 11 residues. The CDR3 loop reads CASSQFNEQYF. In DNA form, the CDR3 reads TGTGCCAGCAGCCAATTCAACGAGCAGTACTTC.

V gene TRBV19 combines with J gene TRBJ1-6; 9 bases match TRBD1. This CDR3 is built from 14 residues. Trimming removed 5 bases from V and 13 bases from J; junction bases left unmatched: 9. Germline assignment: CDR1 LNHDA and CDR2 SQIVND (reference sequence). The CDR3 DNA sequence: TGTGCCAGTAGTGCACCGGGACAGGGTGTTCCCCTCCACTTT. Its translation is CASSAPGQGVPLHF.

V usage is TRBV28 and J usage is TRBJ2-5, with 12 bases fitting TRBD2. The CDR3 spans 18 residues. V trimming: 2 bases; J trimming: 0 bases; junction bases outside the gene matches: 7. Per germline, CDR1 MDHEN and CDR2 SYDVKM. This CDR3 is CASSLPSGGALYQETQYF. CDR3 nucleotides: TGTGCCAGCAGTTTACCTAGCGGGGGGGCCCTGTACCAAGAGACCCAGTACTTC.

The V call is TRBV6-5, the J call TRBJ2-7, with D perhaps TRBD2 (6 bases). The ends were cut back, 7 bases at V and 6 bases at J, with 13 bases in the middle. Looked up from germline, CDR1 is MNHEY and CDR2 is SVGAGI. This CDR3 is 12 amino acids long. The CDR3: CASTTLRGEQYF. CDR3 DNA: TGTGCCAGCACCACCTTGCGGGGCGAGCAGTACTTC.

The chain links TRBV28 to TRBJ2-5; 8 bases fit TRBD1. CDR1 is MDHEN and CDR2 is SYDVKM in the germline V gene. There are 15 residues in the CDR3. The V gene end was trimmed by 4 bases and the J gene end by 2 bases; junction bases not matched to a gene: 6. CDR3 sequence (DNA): TGTGCCAGCAGTTCGGACAGGGCGTTACAAGAGACCCAGTACTTC. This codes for CASSSDRALQETQYF. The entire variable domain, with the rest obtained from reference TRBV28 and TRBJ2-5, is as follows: DVKVTQSSRYLVKRTGEKVFLECVQDMDHENMFWYRQDPGLGLRLIYFSYDVKMKEKGDIPEGYSVSREKKERFSLILESASTNQTSMYLCASSSDRALQETQYFGPGTRLLVL.

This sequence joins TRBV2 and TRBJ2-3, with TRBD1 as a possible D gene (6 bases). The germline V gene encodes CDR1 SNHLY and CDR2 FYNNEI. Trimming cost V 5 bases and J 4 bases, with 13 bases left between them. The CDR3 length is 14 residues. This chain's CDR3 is CASSKQGSSDTQYF. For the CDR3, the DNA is TGTGCCAGCAGTAAACAGGGTTCTTCAGATACGCAGTATTTT. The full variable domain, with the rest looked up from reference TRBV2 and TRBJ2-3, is EPEVTQTPSHQVTQMGQEVILRCVPISNHLYFYWYRQILGQKVEFLVSFYNNEISEKSEIFDDQFSVERPDGSNFTLKIRSTKLEDSAMYFCASSKQGSSDTQYFGPGTRLTVL.

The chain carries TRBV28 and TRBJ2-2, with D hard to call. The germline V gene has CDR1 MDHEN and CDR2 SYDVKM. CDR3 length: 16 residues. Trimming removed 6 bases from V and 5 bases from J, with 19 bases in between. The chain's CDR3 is CASSLPPDPRTGELFF. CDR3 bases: TGTGCCAGCAGCCTACCCCCGGACCCGAGGACCGGGGAGCTGTTTTTT.

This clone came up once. The CDR3 nucleotides read TGTGCCACCAGCCTAACAGCAAGGGGTTCTGGGGCCAACGTCCTGACTTTC. Its translation: CATSLTARGSGANVLTF. This chain connects TRBV15 to TRBJ2-6; possibly TRBD1 for D (5 bases). Germline values: CDR1 LNHNV, CDR2 YYDKDF (reference sequence). Trimming cost V 5 bases and J 1 base, with 15 bases left between them. The CDR3 covers 17 residues.

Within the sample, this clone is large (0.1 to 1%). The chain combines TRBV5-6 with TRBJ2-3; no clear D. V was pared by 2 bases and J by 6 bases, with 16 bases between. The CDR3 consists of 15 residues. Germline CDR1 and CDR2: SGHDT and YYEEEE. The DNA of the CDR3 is TGTGCCAGCAGCTTTTGGGTGGGGAATCGGGATACGCAGTATTTT. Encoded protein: CASSFWVGNRDTQYF.

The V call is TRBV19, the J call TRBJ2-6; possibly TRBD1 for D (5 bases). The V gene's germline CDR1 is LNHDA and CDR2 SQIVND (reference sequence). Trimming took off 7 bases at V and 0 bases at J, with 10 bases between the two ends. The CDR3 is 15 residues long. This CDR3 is CASTRQSSGANVLTF. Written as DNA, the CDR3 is TGTGCCAGTACGAGACAGAGCTCTGGGGCCAACGTCCTGACTTTC.

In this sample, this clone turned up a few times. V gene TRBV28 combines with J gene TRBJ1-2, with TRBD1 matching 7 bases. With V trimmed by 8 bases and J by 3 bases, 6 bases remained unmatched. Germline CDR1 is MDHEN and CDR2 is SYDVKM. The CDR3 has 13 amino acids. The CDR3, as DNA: TGTGCCAGCCAGGGGGGTAATGACTATGGCTACACCTTC. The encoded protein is CASQGGNDYGYTF.

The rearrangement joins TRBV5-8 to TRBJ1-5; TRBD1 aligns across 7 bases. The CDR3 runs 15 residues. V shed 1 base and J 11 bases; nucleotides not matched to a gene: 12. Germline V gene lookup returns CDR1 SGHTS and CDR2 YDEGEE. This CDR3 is CASSLTGAWPRTQHF. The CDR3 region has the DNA TGTGCCAGCAGCTTGACAGGGGCCTGGCCCAGGACCCAGCATTTT.

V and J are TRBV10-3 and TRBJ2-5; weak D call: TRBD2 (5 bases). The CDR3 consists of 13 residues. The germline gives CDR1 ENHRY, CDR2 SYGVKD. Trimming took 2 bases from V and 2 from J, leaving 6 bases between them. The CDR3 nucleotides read TGTGCCATCAGTGAGCAGCGGCAAGAGACCCAGTACTTC. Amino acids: CAISEQRQETQYF.

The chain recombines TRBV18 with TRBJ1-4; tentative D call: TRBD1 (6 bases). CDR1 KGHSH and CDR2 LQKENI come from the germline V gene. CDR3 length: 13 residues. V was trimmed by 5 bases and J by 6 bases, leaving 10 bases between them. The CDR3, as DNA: TGTGCCAGCTCATCTCGACAGGATGAAAAACTGTTTTTT. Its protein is CASSSRQDEKLFF.